The 23 T cell receptor beta chains below come from one sample, sequenced in a study of blood T cells in healthy people across ages. Next came a second PCR, run for about 6 to 11 cycles, which used a sample-barcoded 5' primer along with a J-beta primer mix. Each CDR3 protein gets one entry after TCRdb re-called the 5' RACE reads with MiXCR. Altogether about 570,000 distinct CDR3 sequences are present, 27% being singletons, with the ten largest covering approximately 17%. Sequenced: blood. All receptors come from a woman between 65 and 79 years old in good health.

This clonotype was recorded a few times. The V gene is TRBV4-3, the J gene TRBJ2-5, with D possibly being TRBD1 (6 bases). The CDR3 contains 16 residues. With 0 bases removed from V and 1 base from J, the gap between germline ends came to 12 bases. Germline CDR1 and CDR2: LGHNA and YSLEER. CDR3 sequence reads: CASSQEQSTGQETQYF. The DNA of the CDR3 is TGCGCCAGCAGCCAAGAACAGTCGACAGGCCAAGAGACCCAGTACTTC.

This clonotype has only a few counts. The rearrangement joins TRBV7-2 to TRBJ1-2; 9 bases line up with TRBD1. Germline values: CDR1 SGHTA, CDR2 FQGNSA. CDR3 length: 14 residues. V dropped 4 bases and J dropped 8; count of bases not matched to a gene: 8. CDR3 amino acids: CASSWDRAWSGYTF. For the CDR3, the DNA is TGTGCCAGCAGCTGGGACAGGGCCTGGTCGGGCTACACCTTC.

The chain employs TRBV5-1 and TRBJ2-1; D gene uncertain. The J call is doubtful: the DNA matches TRBJ2-5 better. CDR1 and CDR2 (germline): SGHRS, YFSETQ. The CDR3 extends over 14 amino acids. In DNA, the CDR3 is TGCGCCAGCAGCTTGTTAGGGCCTGAGGAGACCCAGTACTTC. It encodes CASSLLGPEETQYF.

This clonotype occurred a few times. V usage is TRBV20-1 and J usage is TRBJ1-1; D remains ambiguous. Germline V gene data show CDR1 as DFQATT and CDR2 as SNEGSKA (reference sequence). The CDR3 runs 13 residues. The V gene lost 0 bases and the J gene lost 6 bases, with 11 bases spanning the gap. The DNA of the CDR3 is TGCAGTGCTAGAGAACGGGTCGGGGCTGAAGCTTTCTTT. It codes for CSARERVGAEAFF.

This clonotype was detected a few times. DNA of the CDR3: TGTGCCAGCAGCCTATATAGGGGCTCGGATGGCTACACCTTC. Protein: CASSLYRGSDGYTF. The chain links TRBV12-3 or TRBV12-4 to TRBJ1-2, with a weak D call TRBD1 (5 bases). The CDR3 totals 14 residues. Trimming took 6 bases from V and 6 from J, leaving 17 bases between them.

The chain is built from TRBV20-1 and TRBJ2-1; 9 bases line up with TRBD2. The CDR3 has 13 residues. The germline V gene encodes CDR1 DFQATT and CDR2 SNEGSKA (reference sequence). V lost 8 bases, J lost 0 bases, and 2 bases stayed unmatched. The CDR3 region has the DNA TGCAGTCTTAGCGGGAGCTCCTACAATGAGCAGTTCTTC. Its translation is CSLSGSSYNEQFF.

This clonotype has just a few counts. J is TRBJ1-2 and V is TRBV12-3 or TRBV12-4; no reliable D call. CDR3 size: 15 residues. Trimming pared 5 bases from V and 1 base from J, leaving 14 bases between. CDR3 region: CASSPHPPNNYGYTF. The CDR3, as DNA: TGTGCCAGCAGTCCCCACCCTCCAAATAACTATGGCTACACCTTC.

This clonotype was seen repeatedly, ten times or more. The genes are TRBV20-1 and TRBJ2-7; TRBD1 matches 12 bases. CDR3 length equals 14 residues. V shed 5 bases, J shed 4 bases, and the junction held 6 bases outside the gene matches. Germline CDR1 is DFQATT and CDR2 is SNEGSKA (reference sequence). Written as DNA, the CDR3 is TGCAGTGCTGGGGACAGGGGGCTTTTATACGAGCAGTACTTC. Encoded protein: CSAGDRGLLYEQYF.

V and J are TRBV6-2 or TRBV6-3 and TRBJ2-5, with 10 positions matching TRBD2. V dropped 10 bases and J dropped 7; count of bases not matched to a gene: 9. From germline, CDR1 is MNHEY and CDR2 SVGEGT. The CDR3 extends over 13 amino acids. CDR3 nucleotide sequence: TGTGCCATCTCAGCGGGGGGGATGGGGACCCAGTACTTC. Translated, it gives CAISAGGMGTQYF.

This clonotype has only a few counts. The rearrangement joins TRBV9 to TRBJ2-3; a weak D match, TRBD1 (5 bases). V was clipped by 6 bases and J by 4 bases, with 12 bases between them. This CDR3 comprises 13 residues. CDR1 is SGDLS, CDR2 YYNGEE, per germline. The CDR3 DNA sequence: TGTGCCAGCAACCTTGGACACTCAGATACGCAGTATTTT. It specifies CASNLGHSDTQYF. The entire variable domain, with the rest obtained from reference TRBV9 and TRBJ2-3, is as follows: DSGVTQTPKHLITATGQRVTLRCSPRSGDLSVYWYQQSLDQGLQFLIQYYNGEERAKGNILERFSAQQFPDLHSELNLSSLELGDSALYFCASNLGHSDTQYFGPGTRLTVL.

This clonotype was counted between two and nine times. The chain couples TRBV27 to TRBJ1-1; D ambiguous. This CDR3 has 13 amino acids. Germline CDR1 MNHEY, CDR2 SMNVEV (reference sequence). Trimming stripped 2 bases from V and 3 bases from J, with 7 bases between. The CDR3 region has the DNA TGTGCCAGCAGTTTAAGGGTCGACACTGAAGCTTTCTTT. Its translation is CASSLRVDTEAFF.

This clonotype has just a few counts. This chain connects TRBV3-1 to TRBJ2-5; D call uncertain. From germline, CDR1 is LGHDT and CDR2 YNNKEL (reference sequence). There are 14 residues in the CDR3. The V and J ends lost 1 base and 3 bases respectively, with 9 bases between them. CDR3 sequence reads: CASSQGLGEETQYF. CDR3 bases: TGTGCCAGCAGCCAAGGTCTTGGAGAAGAGACCCAGTACTTC.

A note on this clonotype: Since the CDR3 does not end with the conserved phenylalanine or tryptophan, this likely comes from a read error. The chain joins TRBV10-3 to TRBJ2-5, with D perhaps being TRBD1 or TRBD2 (5 bases each). The J call may be in error: the DNA end matches TRBJ2-1 better. CDR3 size: 16 residues. Germline CDR1 reads ENHRY; CDR2 reads SYGVKD. The CDR3 spells CAISEFRDGARNEQFS. The DNA for the CDR3 is TGTGCCATCAGTGAGTTCAGGGACGGGGCGAGGAATGAGCAGTTCTCC.

The J gene is TRBJ2-6, the V gene TRBV2; unclear D gene. Trimming took 0 bases from V and 0 from J, leaving 0 bases between them. The CDR3 is 14 amino acids. The germline V gene encodes CDR1 SNHLY and CDR2 FYNNEI. CDR3 sequence reads: CASSEASGANVLTF. DNA of the CDR3: TGTGCCAGCAGTGAAGCCTCTGGGGCCAACGTCCTGACTTTC.

This chain connects TRBV4-2 to TRBJ2-1; the D gene is possibly TRBD2 (5 bases). The germline V gene has CDR1 LGHNA and CDR2 YNFKEQ. Trimming left V 5 bases short and J 4 bases short, with 12 bases between. The CDR3 sequence is 14 residues long. CDR3 DNA: TGTGCCAGCAGCTCGCAGCGGTATTACAATGAGCAGTTCTTC. It encodes CASSSQRYYNEQFF.

This clonotype was observed a handful of times. V gene TRBV29-1 combines with J gene TRBJ2-5; D is uncertain. This CDR3 is built from 12 residues. V was cut by 5 bases and J by 5 bases, with 12 bases left in between. Germline V CDR1 and CDR2: SQVTM, ANQGSEA. The DNA for the CDR3 is TGCAGCGTTCCAGCAAGTACGGAGACCCAGTACTTC. Amino acids: CSVPASTETQYF.

V is TRBV7-2 and J is TRBJ1-2, with D perhaps TRBD1 (5 bases). Trimming took off 5 bases at V and 7 bases at J, with 14 bases between the two ends. Germline V gene sequence: CDR1 SGHTA, CDR2 FQGNSA. The CDR3 covers 13 residues. The CDR3 bases are TGTGCCAGCAGCACCCTGGGGGTATCTGGCTACACCTTC. Encoded protein: CASSTLGVSGYTF. Full variable domain (outside the CDR3, taken from reference TRBV7-2 and TRBJ1-2): GAGVSQSPSNKVTEKGKDVELRCDPISGHTALYWYRQSLGQGLEFLIYFQGNSAPDKSGLPSDRFSAERTGGSVSTLTIQRTQQEDSAVYLCASSTLGVSGYTFGSGTRLTVV.

This clonotype appeared many times. The chain links TRBV7-6 to TRBJ1-3; D is ambiguous. CDR3 size: 13 residues. Trimming stripped 8 bases from V and 0 bases from J, with 8 bases between. From germline, CDR1 is SGHVS and CDR2 FNYEAQ. The CDR3 reads CASGDRSGNTIYF. In DNA form, the CDR3 reads TGTGCCAGCGGGGATCGCTCTGGAAACACCATATATTTT.

The sample holds a few counts of this clonotype. The chain carries TRBV20-1 and TRBJ2-3; D is uncertain. This CDR3 comprises 14 residues. Between the trimmed V and J ends, which lost 5 bases and 2 bases, there was a span of 14 bases. Looked up from germline, CDR1 is DFQATT and CDR2 is SNEGSKA (reference sequence). CDR3 sequence: CSAHVWGNTDTQYF. CDR3 bases: TGCAGTGCTCATGTGTGGGGAAACACAGATACGCAGTATTTT.

The rearrangement links TRBV18 to TRBJ2-3; TRBD1 matches 7 bases. The J call could be wrong; TRBJ1-5 is a better fit for the DNA end. Germline V gene data show CDR1 as KGHSH and CDR2 as LQKENI. This CDR3 has 15 residues. Here the CDR3 DNA reads TGTGCCAGCTCACCATTCCGGGACAGCACAGATACGCAGCATTTT. Encoded protein: CASSPFRDSTDTQHF.

This clonotype was counted only a few times. CDR3 amino acids: CASRVDDRGKYEQYF. CDR3 nucleotides: TGTGCCAGCAGAGTGGACGACAGGGGCAAGTACGAGCAGTACTTC. The V call is TRBV7-2, the J call TRBJ2-7; 8 bases are shared with TRBD1. This CDR3 has 15 residues. Germline V CDR1 and CDR2: SGHTA, FQGNSA. V lost 6 bases to trimming and J lost 4 bases; unmatched junction nucleotides: 11.

The chain is built from TRBV7-9 and TRBJ2-1, with D hard to call. This CDR3 has 13 residues. Trimming stripped 4 bases from V and 2 bases from J, with 6 bases between. Germline V gene sequence: CDR1 SEHNR, CDR2 FQNEAQ (reference sequence). The CDR3 loop is CASSWVAYNEQFF. The CDR3 nucleotides are TGTGCCAGCAGCTGGGTAGCCTACAATGAGCAGTTCTTC.

The chain combines TRBV29-1 with TRBJ1-1; no definite D call. Germline V lookup: CDR1 SQVTM, CDR2 ANQGSEA. Trimming shortened V by 5 bases and J by 1 base, and 23 bases separated the two germline ends. The CDR3 sequence is 17 residues long. The DNA for the CDR3 is TGCAGCGTTATCTTACCGGGCAGCTCTTGGGGGAACACTGAAGCTTTCTTT. Protein: CSVILPGSSWGNTEAFF.